The TCR beta chain under discussion was sequenced for a study of cytomegalovirus exposure and HLA in healthy donors. Study-wide results and limits: Available immune exposure information was restricted to CMV serostatus only. According to reports, the classifier identified cytomegalovirus status with high specificity and sensitivity.

A note on this clone: Antigen specificity is unknown.

The CDR3 consists of 21 residues. The germline gives CDR1 MDHEN, CDR2 SYDVKM. V shed 5 bases, J shed 3 bases, and the junction held 15 bases outside the gene matches. Primers included in the PCR were 60 Vbeta and 13 Jbeta primers. Data came from immunoSEQ multiplex PCR; TCRdb stores just in-frame clones and leaves some out. Of about 150,000 clones listed, 80% were seen once; the top ten hold roughly 5.9%. Regarding donors, all were healthy bone marrow donors. V and J are TRBV28 and TRBJ2-2; TRBD2 aligns across 16 bases. The origin of this receptor is a woman aged 40-49 years in good health and CMV-seropositive. The sample taken for sequencing was PBMCs. The CDR3 bases are TGTGCCAGCAGTGGGCGAGGGACTAGCGGGAGGGCAAAGTGGTACACCGGGGAGCTGTTTTTT. Translating gives CASSGRGTSGRAKWYTGELFF.